These 13 T cell receptor beta chains came from one sample sequenced in a study of human T cells and chemical hapten exposure. Time point described: patch test 2, 6 weeks after DPC sensitization. Indicated treatment: therapeutic diphenylcyclopropenone sensitization with weekly scalp DPC. TCRdb fed the RACE reads into MiXCR, producing one record per CDR3 protein. The table records some 42,000 distinct CDR3 sequences, more than 8.5% of them present only once. Sample: whole blood, taken in connection with sensitization to the hapten diphenylcyclopropenone (DPC). The receptors derive from a woman between 35 and 50 years old with alopecia areata. Some clones in this sample may be carry-over from other donors' samples.

This clonotype was detected many times. This sequence joins TRBV25-1 and TRBJ1-2, with D perhaps TRBD1 (6 bases). This CDR3 contains 12 residues. Germline CDR1 and CDR2: MGHDK and SYGVNS. Trimming removed 4 bases from V and 7 bases from J, with 10 bases in between. DNA for the CDR3: TGTGCCAGCAGTGTGGGGGCCTCTGGCTACACCTTC. Its translation: CASSVGASGYTF.

This clonotype showed up just a few times. The V and J genes are TRBV11-2 and TRBJ2-5; D might be TRBD2 (5 bases). The CDR3 contains 15 residues. The germline gives CDR1 SGHAT, CDR2 FQNNGV. The V end lost 1 base, the J end lost 4 bases, and 13 bases lay between the germline ends. The CDR3, as DNA: TGTGCCAGCAGCTTAGGGGAGCGAGCAGGAGAGACCCAGTACTTC. This translates into CASSLGERAGETQYF.

This chain connects TRBV12-3 or TRBV12-4 to TRBJ1-1; D is perhaps TRBD1 (6 bases). This CDR3 spans 16 amino acids. Trimming took 2 bases from V and 1 from J, leaving 14 bases between them. CDR3 sequence: CASSLRGGGQNTEAFF. The CDR3 DNA follows: TGTGCCAGCAGTTTAAGGGGGGGAGGGCAGAACACTGAAGCTTTCTTT.

This clonotype came up many times. The chain employs TRBV5-5 and TRBJ2-3; a possible D gene is TRBD2 (6 bases). Germline V gene sequence: CDR1 SGHKS, CDR2 YYEKEE (reference sequence). CDR3 length equals 15 residues. V shed 1 base and J shed 1 base, with 10 bases lying between them. DNA of the CDR3: TGTGCCAGCAGCTTGTTTGCGGGACGCACAGATACGCAGTATTTT. Translating it yields CASSLFAGRTDTQYF.

Many counts were recorded for this clonotype. The V and J genes are TRBV5-1 and TRBJ1-1; D gene uncertain. Germline-derived CDR1 and CDR2 are SGHRS and YFSETQ. CDR3 length: 12 amino acids. V gave up 5 bases and J gave up 1 base, with 6 bases separating them. The CDR3 sequence is CASSEQNTEAFF. In nucleotides, the CDR3 is TGCGCCAGCAGTGAGCAGAACACTGAAGCTTTCTTT.

This clonotype was counted many times. J is TRBJ1-5 and V is TRBV7-8; 8 bases agree with TRBD1. The CDR3 is 15 residues long. Germline values: CDR1 SGHVS, CDR2 FQNEAQ. The V segment lost 7 bases and the J segment 7 bases; nucleotides outside the gene matches: 12. The CDR3 DNA reads as TGTGCCAGCACCCCGGACAGGGTGGTTTTCCAGCCCCAGCATTTT. Translation gives CASTPDRVVFQPQHF.

This clonotype was seen repeatedly, ten times or more. This sequence joins TRBV12-3 or TRBV12-4 and TRBJ1-2, with a possible D match to TRBD1 (5 bases). The CDR3 is 14 residues long. Trimming pared 6 bases from V and 6 bases from J, leaving 17 bases between. This CDR3 reads CASRRAGQGDGYTF. CDR3 sequence (DNA): TGTGCCAGCAGGAGGGCCGGGCAGGGTGATGGCTACACCTTC.

This clonotype has ten or more counts. The chain has TRBV12-3 or TRBV12-4 and TRBJ1-1, with D perhaps TRBD1 (5 bases). This CDR3 comprises 13 residues. With 5 bases removed from V and 2 bases from J, the gap between germline ends came to 9 bases. CDR3 DNA: TGTGCCAGCAGTATAGGGGAAAACACTGAAGCTTTCTTT. It codes for CASSIGENTEAFF.

This clonotype was observed at least ten times. V and J are TRBV6-4 and TRBJ2-3; 9 bases are a match to TRBD2. Unmatched junction bases numbered 7, after V lost 3 bases and J lost 6 bases. Germline V gene lookup returns CDR1 MRHNA and CDR2 SNTAGT. The CDR3 is 15 residues long. The CDR3 DNA reads as TGTGCCAGCAGTGAATTAGCGGGGGAGGCGGATACGCAGTATTTT. Amino acids: CASSELAGEADTQYF.

The chain links TRBV20-1 to TRBJ1-2, with 7 bases fitting TRBD1. The V gene's germline CDR1 is DFQATT and CDR2 SNEGSKA (reference sequence). CDR3 length equals 13 residues. Trimming cost V 2 bases and J 6 bases; bases outside gene matches: 6. The CDR3 region is CSARRTGSHGYTF. The CDR3, as DNA: TGCAGTGCTAGAAGGACAGGATCACATGGCTACACCTTC.

The chain has TRBV19 and TRBJ2-3; 8 bases are a match to TRBD1. V lost 0 bases to trimming and J lost 6 bases; unmatched junction nucleotides: 8. Looked up from germline, CDR1 is LNHDA and CDR2 is SQIVND (reference sequence). CDR3 size: 16 residues. CDR3 region: CASSIDPGQVVDTQYF. In nucleotides, the CDR3 is TGTGCCAGTAGTATAGATCCGGGACAGGTTGTGGATACGCAGTATTTT.

This chain uses TRBV20-1 with TRBJ2-7; 8 nucleotides align to TRBD1. CDR3 size: 14 residues. Trimming removed 3 bases from V and 3 bases from J; junction bases left unmatched: 7. Germline V gene lookup returns CDR1 DFQATT and CDR2 SNEGSKA (reference sequence). CDR3 DNA: TGCAGTGCTAGTCCCCCGGACAGGGACTACGAGCAGTACTTC. The encoded protein is CSASPPDRDYEQYF.

This clonotype was seen only a few times. This chain connects TRBV29-1 to TRBJ1-1; D uncertain. The CDR3 covers 13 residues. From germline, CDR1 is SQVTM and CDR2 ANQGSEA. V lost 7 bases, J lost 1 base, and 13 bases lay in between. CDR3 sequence reads: CSATALGNTEAFF. The CDR3 nucleotides read TGCAGCGCTACAGCCTTGGGGAACACTGAAGCTTTCTTT.